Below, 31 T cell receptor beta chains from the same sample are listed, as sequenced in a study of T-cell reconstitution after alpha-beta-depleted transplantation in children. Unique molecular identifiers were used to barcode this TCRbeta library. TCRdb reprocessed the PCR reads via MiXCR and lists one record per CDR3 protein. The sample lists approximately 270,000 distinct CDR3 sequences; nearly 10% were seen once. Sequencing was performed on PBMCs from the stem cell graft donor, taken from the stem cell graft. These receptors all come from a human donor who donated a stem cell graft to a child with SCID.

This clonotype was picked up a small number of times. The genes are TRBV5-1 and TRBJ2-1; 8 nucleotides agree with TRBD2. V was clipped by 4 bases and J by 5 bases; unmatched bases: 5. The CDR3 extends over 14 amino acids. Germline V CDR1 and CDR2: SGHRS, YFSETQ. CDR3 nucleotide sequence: TGCGCCAGCAGCCCGGGACTAGAAAACAATGAGCAGTTCTTC. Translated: CASSPGLENNEQFF.

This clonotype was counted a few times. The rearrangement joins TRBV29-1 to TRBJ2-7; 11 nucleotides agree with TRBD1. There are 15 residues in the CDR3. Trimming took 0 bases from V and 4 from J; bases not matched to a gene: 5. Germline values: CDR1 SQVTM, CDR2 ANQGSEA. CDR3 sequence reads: CSVEDRGDRGYEQYF. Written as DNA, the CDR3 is TGCAGCGTTGAAGATCGAGGGGACAGGGGGTACGAGCAGTACTTC.

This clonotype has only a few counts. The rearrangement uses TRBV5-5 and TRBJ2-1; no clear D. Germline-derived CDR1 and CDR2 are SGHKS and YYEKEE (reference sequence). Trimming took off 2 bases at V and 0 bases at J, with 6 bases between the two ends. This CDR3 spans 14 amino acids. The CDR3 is CASSLRLSYNEQFF. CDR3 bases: TGTGCCAGCAGCTTAAGGCTCTCCTACAATGAGCAGTTCTTC.

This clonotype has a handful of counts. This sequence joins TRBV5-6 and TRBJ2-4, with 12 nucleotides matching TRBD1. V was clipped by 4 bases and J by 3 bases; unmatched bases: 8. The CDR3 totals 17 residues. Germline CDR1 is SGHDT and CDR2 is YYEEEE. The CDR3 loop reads CASSLGQGAVVKNIQYF. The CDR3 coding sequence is TGTGCCAGCAGCCTGGGACAGGGGGCTGTTGTCAAAAACATTCAGTACTTC.

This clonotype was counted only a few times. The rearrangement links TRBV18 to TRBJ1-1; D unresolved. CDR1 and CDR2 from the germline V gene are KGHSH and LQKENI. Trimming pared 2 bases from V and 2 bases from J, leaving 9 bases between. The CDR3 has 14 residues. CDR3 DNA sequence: TGTGCCAGCTCACCATCAGGTGCAAACACTGAAGCTTTCTTT. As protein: CASSPSGANTEAFF.

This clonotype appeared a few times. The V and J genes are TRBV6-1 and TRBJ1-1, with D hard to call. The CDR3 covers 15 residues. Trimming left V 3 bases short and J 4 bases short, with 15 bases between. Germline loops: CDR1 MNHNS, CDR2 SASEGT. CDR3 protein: CASSDPRFGTTEAFF. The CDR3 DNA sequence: TGTGCCAGCAGTGACCCCCGCTTCGGTACCACTGAAGCTTTCTTT.

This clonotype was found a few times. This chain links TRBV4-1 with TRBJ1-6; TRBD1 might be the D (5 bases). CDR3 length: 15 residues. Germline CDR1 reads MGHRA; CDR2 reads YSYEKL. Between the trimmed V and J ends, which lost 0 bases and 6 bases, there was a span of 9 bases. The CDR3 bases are TGCGCCAGCAGCCAAGAAGGGGTGGGTAATTCACCCCTCCACTTT. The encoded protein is CASSQEGVGNSPLHF.

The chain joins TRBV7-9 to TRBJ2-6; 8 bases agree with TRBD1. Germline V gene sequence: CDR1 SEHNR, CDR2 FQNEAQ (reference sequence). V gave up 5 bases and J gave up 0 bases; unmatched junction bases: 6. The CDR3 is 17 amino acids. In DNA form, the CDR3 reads TGTGCCAGCAGCGACCGGGACAGGAGCTCTGGGGCCAACGTCCTGACTTTC. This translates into CASSDRDRSSGANVLTF. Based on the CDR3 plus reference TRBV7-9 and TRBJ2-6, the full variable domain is DTGVSQNPRHKITKRGQNVTFRCDPISEHNRLYWYRQTLGQGPEFLTYFQNEAQLEKSRLLSDRFSAERPKGSFSTLEIQRTEQGDSAMYLCASSDRDRSSGANVLTFGAGSRLTVL.

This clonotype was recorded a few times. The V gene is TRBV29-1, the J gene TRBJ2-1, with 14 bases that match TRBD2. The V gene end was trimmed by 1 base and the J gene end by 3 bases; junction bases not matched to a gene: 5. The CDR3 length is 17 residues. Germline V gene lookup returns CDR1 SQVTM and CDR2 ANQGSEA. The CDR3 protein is CSVEGTSGGINYNEQFF. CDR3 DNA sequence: TGCAGCGTTGAAGGGACTAGCGGGGGGATAAACTACAATGAGCAGTTCTTC.

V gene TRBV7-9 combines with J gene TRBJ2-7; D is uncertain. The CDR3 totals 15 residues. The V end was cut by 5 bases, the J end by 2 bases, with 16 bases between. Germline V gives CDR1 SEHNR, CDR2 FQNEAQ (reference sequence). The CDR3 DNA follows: TGTGCCAGCAGCACACCGGATAGAAATCCCTACGAGCAGTACTTC. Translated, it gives CASSTPDRNPYEQYF. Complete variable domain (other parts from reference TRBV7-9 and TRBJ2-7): DTGVSQNPRHKITKRGQNVTFRCDPISEHNRLYWYRQTLGQGPEFLTYFQNEAQLEKSRLLSDRFSAERPKGSFSTLEIQRTEQGDSAMYLCASSTPDRNPYEQYFGPGTRLTVT.

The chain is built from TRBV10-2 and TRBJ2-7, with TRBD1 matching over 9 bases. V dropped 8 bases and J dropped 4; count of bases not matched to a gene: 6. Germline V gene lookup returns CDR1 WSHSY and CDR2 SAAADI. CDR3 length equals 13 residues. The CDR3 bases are TGCGCCAGCCGACCGGGACAGGGTTACGAGCAGTACTTC. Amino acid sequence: CASRPGQGYEQYF.

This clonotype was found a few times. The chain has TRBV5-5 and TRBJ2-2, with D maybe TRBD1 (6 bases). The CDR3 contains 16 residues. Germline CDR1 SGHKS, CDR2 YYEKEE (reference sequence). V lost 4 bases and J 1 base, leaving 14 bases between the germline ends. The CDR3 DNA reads TGTGCCAGCAGCCGGAACAGGGAAGGGAACACCGGGGAGCTGTTTTTT. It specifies CASSRNREGNTGELFF.

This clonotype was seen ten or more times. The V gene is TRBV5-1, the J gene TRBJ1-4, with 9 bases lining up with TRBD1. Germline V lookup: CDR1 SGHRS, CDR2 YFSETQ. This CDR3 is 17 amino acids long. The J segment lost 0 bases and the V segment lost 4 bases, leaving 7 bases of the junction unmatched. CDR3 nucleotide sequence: TGCGCCAGCAGCCGGGGACAGGGAGAAGCAACTAATGAAAAACTGTTTTTT. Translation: CASSRGQGEATNEKLFF. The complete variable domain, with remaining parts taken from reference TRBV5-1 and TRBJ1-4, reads KAGVTQTPRYLIKTRGQQVTLSCSPISGHRSVSWYQQTPGQGLQFLFEYFSETQRNKGNFPGRFSGRQFSNSRSEMNVSTLELGDSALYLCASSRGQGEATNEKLFFGSGTQLSVL.

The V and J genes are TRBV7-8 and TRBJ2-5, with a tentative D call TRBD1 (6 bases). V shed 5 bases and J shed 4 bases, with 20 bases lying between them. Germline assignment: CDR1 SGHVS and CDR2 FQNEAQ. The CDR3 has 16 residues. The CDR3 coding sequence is TGTGCCAGCAGCCTAGAGGGGACAAGGGCTCCAGAGACCCAGTACTTC. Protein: CASSLEGTRAPETQYF.

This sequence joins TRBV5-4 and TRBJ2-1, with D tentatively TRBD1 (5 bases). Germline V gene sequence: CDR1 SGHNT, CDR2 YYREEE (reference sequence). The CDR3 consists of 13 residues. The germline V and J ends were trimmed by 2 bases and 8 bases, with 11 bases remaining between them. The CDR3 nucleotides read TGTGCCAGCAGCTTAAGGACATCCGATGAGCAGTTCTTC. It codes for CASSLRTSDEQFF.

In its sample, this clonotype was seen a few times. The DNA of the CDR3 is TGCGCCAGCAGCGTTGACAGGGGTGCCACAGATACGCAGTATTTT. Protein: CASSVDRGATDTQYF. The genes are TRBV5-1 and TRBJ2-3, with 8 bases lining up with TRBD1. Germline lookup yields CDR1 SGHRS and CDR2 YFSETQ. There are 15 residues in the CDR3. V trimming: 4 bases; J trimming: 2 bases; junction bases outside the gene matches: 6.

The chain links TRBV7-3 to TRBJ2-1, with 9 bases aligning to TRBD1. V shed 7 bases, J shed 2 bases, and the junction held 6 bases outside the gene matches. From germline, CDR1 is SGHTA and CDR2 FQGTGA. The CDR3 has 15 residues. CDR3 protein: CASKIQGAAYNEQFF. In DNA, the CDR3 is TGTGCCAGCAAAATACAGGGGGCAGCCTACAATGAGCAGTTCTTC.

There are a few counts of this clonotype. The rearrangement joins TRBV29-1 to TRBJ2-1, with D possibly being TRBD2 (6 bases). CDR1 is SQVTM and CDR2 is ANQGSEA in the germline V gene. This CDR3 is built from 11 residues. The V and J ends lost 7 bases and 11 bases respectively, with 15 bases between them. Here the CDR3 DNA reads TGCAGCGCCGGAGGGACCGCAAAGCAGTTCTTC. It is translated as CSAGGTAKQFF.

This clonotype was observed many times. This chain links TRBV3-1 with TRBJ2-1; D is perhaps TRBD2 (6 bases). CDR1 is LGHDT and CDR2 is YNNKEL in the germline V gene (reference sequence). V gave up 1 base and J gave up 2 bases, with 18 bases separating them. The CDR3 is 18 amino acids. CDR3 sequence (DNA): TGTGCCAGCAGCCAAGGGGGAGCGGGCTCTGGGGCCTACAATGAGCAGTTCTTC. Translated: CASSQGGAGSGAYNEQFF.

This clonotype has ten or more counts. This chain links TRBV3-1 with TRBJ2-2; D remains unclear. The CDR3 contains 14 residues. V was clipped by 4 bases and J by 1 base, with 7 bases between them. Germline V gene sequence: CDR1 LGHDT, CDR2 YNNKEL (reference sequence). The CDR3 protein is CASSPIKNTGELFF. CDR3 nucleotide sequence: TGTGCCAGCAGCCCTATTAAGAACACCGGGGAGCTGTTTTTT.

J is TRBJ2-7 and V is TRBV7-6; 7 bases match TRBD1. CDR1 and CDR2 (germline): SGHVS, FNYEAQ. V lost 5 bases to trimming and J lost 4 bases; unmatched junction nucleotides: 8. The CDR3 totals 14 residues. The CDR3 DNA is TGTGCCAGCAGCCCGGGACAGACGAGGTACGAGCAGTACTTC. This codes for CASSPGQTRYEQYF.

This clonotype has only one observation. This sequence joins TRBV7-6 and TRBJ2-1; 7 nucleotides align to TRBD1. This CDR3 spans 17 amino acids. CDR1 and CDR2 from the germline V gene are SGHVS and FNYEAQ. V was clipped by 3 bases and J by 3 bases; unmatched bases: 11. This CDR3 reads CASSFRLGAGGYNEQFF. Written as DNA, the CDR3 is TGTGCCAGCAGCTTTCGGCTTGGGGCAGGGGGCTACAATGAGCAGTTCTTC.

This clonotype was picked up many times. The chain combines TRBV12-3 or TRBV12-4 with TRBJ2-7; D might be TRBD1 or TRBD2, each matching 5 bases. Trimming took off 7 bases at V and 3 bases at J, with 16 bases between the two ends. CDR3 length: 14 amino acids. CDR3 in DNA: TGTGCCAGCACCCCAACGGGTGGGGGCTACGAGCAGTACTTC. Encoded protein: CASTPTGGGYEQYF.

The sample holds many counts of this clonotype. CDR3 nucleotides: TGTGCCAGCAGCCGAGCGGGACAGGGGATGAAGACCCAGTACTTC. Protein: CASSRAGQGMKTQYF. The chain uses TRBV14 and TRBJ2-5; TRBD1 matches at 10 bases. Germline V CDR1 and CDR2: SGHDN, FVKESK. The CDR3 consists of 15 residues. The V and J ends lost 4 bases and 6 bases, in that order; junction bases with no gene match: 8.

The CDR3 DNA is TGTGCCAGCAGTTACGCCAGCCGGGAAAAACTGTTTTTT. Translating gives CASSYASREKLFF. V gene TRBV6-5 combines with J gene TRBJ1-4, with D unclear. The CDR3 is 13 amino acids. Germline V gives CDR1 MNHEY, CDR2 SVGAGI. The germline V and J ends were trimmed by 2 bases and 8 bases, with 9 bases remaining between them.

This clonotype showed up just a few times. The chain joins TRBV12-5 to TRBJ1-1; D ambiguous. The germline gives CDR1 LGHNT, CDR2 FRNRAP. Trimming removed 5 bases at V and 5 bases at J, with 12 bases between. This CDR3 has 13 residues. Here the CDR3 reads CASGLLGGTEAFF. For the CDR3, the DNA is TGTGCTAGTGGTCTCTTGGGAGGGACTGAAGCTTTCTTT.

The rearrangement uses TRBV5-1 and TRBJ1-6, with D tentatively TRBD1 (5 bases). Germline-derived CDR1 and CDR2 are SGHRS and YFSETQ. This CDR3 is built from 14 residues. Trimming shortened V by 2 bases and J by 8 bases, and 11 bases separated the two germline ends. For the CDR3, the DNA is TGCGCCAGCAGCTTAGGGACGCTTGATTCACCCCTCCACTTT. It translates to CASSLGTLDSPLHF.

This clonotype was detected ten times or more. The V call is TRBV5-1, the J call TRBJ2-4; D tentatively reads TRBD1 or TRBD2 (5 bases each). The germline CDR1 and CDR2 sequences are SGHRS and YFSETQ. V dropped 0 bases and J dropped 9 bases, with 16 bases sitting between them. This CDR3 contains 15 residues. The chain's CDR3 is CASSLGGSGEAIQYF. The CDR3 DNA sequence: TGCGCCAGCAGCTTGGGGGGGAGCGGAGAGGCCATTCAGTACTTC.

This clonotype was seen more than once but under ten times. CDR3 residues: CASSYSAESSYEQYF. In nucleotides, the CDR3 is TGTGCCAGCAGTTACTCGGCAGAGAGCTCCTACGAGCAGTACTTC. The rearrangement joins TRBV6-2 or TRBV6-3 to TRBJ2-7; D gene uncertain. Trimming cost V 0 bases and J 0 bases, with 9 bases left between them. The CDR3 runs to 15 residues. The germline V gene encodes CDR1 MNHEY and CDR2 SVGEGT.

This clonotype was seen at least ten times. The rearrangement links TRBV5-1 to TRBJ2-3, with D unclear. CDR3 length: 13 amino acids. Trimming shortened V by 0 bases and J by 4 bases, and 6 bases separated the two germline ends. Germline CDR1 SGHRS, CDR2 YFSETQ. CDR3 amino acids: CASSLALSDTQYF. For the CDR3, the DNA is TGCGCCAGCAGCTTGGCGTTGTCAGATACGCAGTATTTT.

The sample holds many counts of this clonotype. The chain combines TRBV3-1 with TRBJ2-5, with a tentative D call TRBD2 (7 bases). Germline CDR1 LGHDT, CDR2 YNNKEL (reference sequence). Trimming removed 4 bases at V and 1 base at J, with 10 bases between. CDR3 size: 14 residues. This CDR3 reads CASSRRGGQETQYF. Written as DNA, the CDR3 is TGTGCCAGCAGCCGGAGGGGGGGCCAAGAGACCCAGTACTTC.